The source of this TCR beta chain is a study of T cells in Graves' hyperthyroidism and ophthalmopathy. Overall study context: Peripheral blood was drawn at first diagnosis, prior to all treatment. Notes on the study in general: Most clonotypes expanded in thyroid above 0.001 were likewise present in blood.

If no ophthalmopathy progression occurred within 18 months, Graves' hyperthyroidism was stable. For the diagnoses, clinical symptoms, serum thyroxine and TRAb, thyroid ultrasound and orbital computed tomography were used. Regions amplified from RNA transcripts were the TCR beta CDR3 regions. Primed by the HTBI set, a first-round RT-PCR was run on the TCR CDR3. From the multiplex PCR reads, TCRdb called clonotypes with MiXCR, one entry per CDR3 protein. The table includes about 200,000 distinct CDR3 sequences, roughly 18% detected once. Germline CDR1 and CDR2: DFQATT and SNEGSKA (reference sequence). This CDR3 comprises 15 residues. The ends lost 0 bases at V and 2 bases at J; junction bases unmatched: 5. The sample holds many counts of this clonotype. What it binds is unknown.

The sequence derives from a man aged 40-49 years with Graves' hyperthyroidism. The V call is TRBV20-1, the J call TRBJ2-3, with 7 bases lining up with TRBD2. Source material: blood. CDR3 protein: CSARDGGGYTDTQYF. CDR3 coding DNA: TGCAGTGCTAGAGATGGCGGGGGATACACAGATACGCAGTATTTT.